This T cell receptor beta chain was sequenced for a study of monozygotic twins with inflammatory bowel disease. Through template switching, UMIs that included a 6-nucleotide sample barcode were added. For both chains, the TCRalpha and TCRbeta cDNA went through two nested PCRs of 16 and 9 cycles. TCRdb processed the 5' RACE reads again and assigns one entry to each CDR3 protein, with no DNA. The sample data list under 350,000 distinct CDR3 sequences. Per the germline V gene, CDR1 is SGHTA and CDR2 is FQGNSA. The CDR3 length is 13 residues. General study results and limits: Healthy twins shared more clonotypes with others than IBD patients, most markedly active ones. A reduction in TCRbeta diversity (inverse Simpson) was seen in IBD patients relative to healthy co-twins.

On this clonotype itself: Its antigen is currently unknown.

Specimen: blood. The TCR comes from a human donor with ulcerative colitis or Crohn's disease, or a healthy co-twin of an affected twin (not recorded which). The chain employs TRBV7-2 and TRBJ2-3; TCRdb calls TRBD1, which cannot be checked without DNA. The CDR3 here is CASSPGVADTQYF.